This T cell receptor beta chain was recorded in a study of T cells in Graves' hyperthyroidism and ophthalmopathy (dated by TCRdb to between 2018 and 2021). Regarding the study in general: Peripheral blood samples were taken at the time of initial diagnosis, prior to any treatment. To identify distinguishing TCR V-J signatures, a discovery cohort of about 100 patients was used, comprising 43 with Graves' ophthalmopathy and some 60 with stable Graves' hyperthyroidism. An independent validation cohort of 18 to 20 hyperthyroidism patients and approximately 15 patients who later progressed to ophthalmopathy tested prospective prediction of ophthalmopathy. The approximately 98 discovery patients were randomly divided into training and test sets at a 7:3 ratio. The study also compared thyroid tissue and blood T-cell repertoires from about six Graves' hyperthyroidism patients. After sampling, hyperthyroidism patients received methimazole starting at 30 mg daily, and ophthalmopathy patients received high-dose intravenous methylprednisolone. The paper describes TCR Vbeta CDR3 sequencing of more than 120 peripheral blood samples, made up of 43 ophthalmopathy patients, around 73 hyperthyroidism patients and some 17 progressor patients.

Broad study findings and their caveats: Ophthalmopathy was separated from stable hyperthyroidism by a 13 V-J signature model, with over 85% sensitivity and about 81% specificity obtained in cross-validation and 80%/75% obtained in testing. Sample size was not statistically predetermined, and blinding of investigators to group allocation was not performed. In validation, the model predicted progression to ophthalmopathy a median of 6.5 months before onset, with approximately 70% sensitivity and about 72% specificity. Blood samples also contained most of the expanded thyroid clonotypes (frequency above 0.001), which suggests that blood repertoires may reflect thyroid immune responses.

This clonotype was seen many times. The antigen this receptor binds is unknown. No clone much larger than this one lies a single base away; base qualities are absent. V is reduced by 4 bases and J by 1 base, leaving a spacing of 12 bases between them. CDR1 and CDR2 are read off the germline V gene (reference sequence) as LGHDT and YNNKEL. There are 15 amino acids in the CDR3, from cysteine to phenylalanine inclusive. The entry retains the CDR3 DNA only, 45 bases that are in frame from base 1. Ophthalmopathy patients had moderately to severely active disease, Clinical Activity Score of at least 3, NOSPECS grade of at least 4, and duration under 3 months. The study excluded patients with uncontrolled infections, other autoimmune diseases, pregnancy or lactation. Clinical symptoms, serum thyroxine and TRAb, thyroid ultrasound, and orbital computed tomography formed the basis for the diagnoses. Ficoll-Paque density gradient centrifugation was used to isolate PBMCs from approximately 10 ml of fresh peripheral blood. Trizol reagent was used to extract total RNA, and RNA quality was then checked on an Agilent 2100 Bioanalyzer.

The TCR beta CDR3 regions were amplified from the RNA transcripts. A first-round RT-PCR of the TCR CDR3 used the HTBI primer set with the Qiagen OneStep RT-PCR kit. The libraries were constructed in a second round of multiplex PCR and then size-selected and purified. Libraries were sequenced paired-end with 100 bp reads on an Illumina HiSeq2000. Turning to the authors' computational methods: SOAPnuke was used to process the raw data, with reads discarded if the reads contained adapters or uncalled bases, had a mean Phred below 15, or lacked an exact constant-primer or identifier match. High-quality paired reads were merged using COPE v1.2.5, and each unique nucleotide sequence was defined as a clonotype. MiTCR v1.1 was used to align clonotypes to the IMGT TRBV, TRBD and TRBJ reference segments. Only V-J combinations with frequency above 0.0001, covering 99% to 99.2% of repertoires, were analysed. The TCS score was defined as the ratio of F50 (clonal expansion) to E x V (chaos), calculated using BLOSUM62-based TCRdist between CDR3 peptides within each V-J. Welch's t-statistics and random forest reduced 500 to 650 V-J features to roughly 13, which were used in a naive Bayes classifier (R e1071). The public reads were quality trimmed at Q25 with fastp and then assembled into clones with MiXCR by TCRdb, keeping productive beta chains. Under each unique CDR3 protein, matching rows form one entry showing the most common genes and DNA. None of the V and J calls come from the authors' own analysis; TCRdb made them. This sample is represented by 490,000 or so distinct CDR3 sequences; roughly 16% of them were singletons. The ten largest account for 25% to 30% of the sample.

This chain joins TRBV3-1 to TRBJ2-3; possibly the D gene is TRBD2, per 5 matching bases. This clonotype was obtained from a woman aged 25 to 39 with Graves' ophthalmopathy. Sequencing was carried out using blood. Here is the DNA: TGTGCCAGCAGCCCCGGGATTAGTGGCACAGATACGCAGTATTTT. Translated, it reads CASSPGISGTDTQYF.